The clone carrying this TCR beta chain appeared a single time. What it binds is unknown. This specimen belongs to a study of cytomegalovirus exposure and HLA in healthy donors. Study summary: Early release data held around 82 million unique TCRs from HLA-typed donors. Study-level points and caveats: Presence/absence analyses supposed approximately even sequencing depth among donors. A later analysis showed TCR association rates differing by HLA locus, peaking at DRB1 and lowest at HLA-C.

The PCR employed 60 Vbeta primers together with 13 Jbeta primers. Clones were sequenced by immunoSEQ multiplex PCR, and TCRdb holds only the in-frame ones, with some missing. The table includes tens of thousands of clones, about 74% detected once. CDR1 and CDR2 from the germline V gene are SGHDT and YYEEEE. This CDR3 contains 15 residues. Trimming left V 4 bases short and J 4 bases short, with 16 bases between. The sequencing input was PBMCs. The receptor's source is a woman aged 50 to 65 in good health and CMV-seropositive. The chain joins TRBV5-6 to TRBJ2-3; weak D call: TRBD1 (5 bases). The CDR3 nucleotides read TGTGCCAGCAGCCTTGGGCAGGGCGGCGCAGATACGCAGTATTTT. Residues: CASSLGQGGADTQYF. The complete variable domain, with remaining parts taken from reference TRBV5-6 and TRBJ2-3, reads DAGVTQSPTHLIKTRGQQVTLRCSPKSGHDTVSWYQQALGQGPQFIFQYYEEEERQRGNFPDRFSGHQFPNYSSELNVNALLLGDSALYLCASSLGQGGADTQYFGPGTRLTVL.